This is a list of T cell receptor beta chains from one sample in a study of control samples from healthy donors and cancer patients. The data were produced by immunoSEQ multiplex PCR, yet TCRdb's version contains in-frame clones alone and is incomplete. The sample shows tens of thousands of clones, less than 85% of them seen only once. The sample consisted of PBMCs. The receptors derive from a man in his 70s with lung cancer. CDR3s include the opening cysteine and the closing phenylalanine or tryptophan. Fields, in order: CDR3 DNA, CDR3 protein, CDR3 length, V gene, J gene, clone size, D gene. D genes are given only for firm matches. A clone size is listed for some rows: how often the clone was seen (once, few, many), or a class if it is expanded.

TGTGCCAGTAACGACAGGGGCAATCAGCCCCAGCATTTT,CASNDRGNQPQHF,13,TRBV19,TRBJ1-5,few,TRBD1
TGCGCCAGCAGCCAGGCCGGGACAGGGACCGGGGAGCTGTTTTTT,CASSQAGTGTGELFF,15,TRBV5-1,TRBJ2-2,.,TRBD1
TGTGCCAGCAGCACCGGACGAAGGAACACTGAAGCTTTCTTT,CASSTGRRNTEAFF,14,TRBV14,TRBJ1-1,.,.
TGCAGTGCTAGAGGGGACAGTGAAGCTTTCTTT,CSARGDSEAFF,11,TRBV20-1,TRBJ1-1,.,TRBD1
TGTGCCAGCAGCTCGACAGGGGTAACTATTGGCTACACCTTC,CASSSTGVTIGYTF,14,TRBV7-8,TRBJ1-2,.,TRBD1
TGTGCCAGCAGCTCCCCAAGGGGACACCAAGAGACCCAGTACTTC,CASSSPRGHQETQYF,15,TRBV7-6,TRBJ2-5,.,.
TGTGCCAGCAGCACCAGACAGAACAATGAGCAGTTCTTC,CASSTRQNNEQFF,13,TRBV12-3/TRBV12-4,TRBJ2-1,.,.
TGCGCCAGCAGCTTGGAGTACGAGCAGTACTTC,CASSLEYEQYF,11,TRBV5-1,TRBJ2-7,.,.
TGTGCCAGCAGCCAAGATGGAGTTAGCGGGGGGCGAACAGATACGCAGTATTTT,CASSQDGVSGGRTDTQYF,18,TRBV4-2,TRBJ2-3,.,TRBD2
TGTGCCAGCAGTCAGGCCCGTATCGAGCAGTACTTC,CASSQARIEQYF,12,TRBV12-3/TRBV12-4,TRBJ2-7,.,.
TGTGCCAGCAGTCCCGGGGCAGACAGGGCGCCAAATGAAAAACTGTTTTTT,CASSPGADRAPNEKLFF,17,TRBV27,TRBJ1-4,few,TRBD1
TGTGCCAGCTCAGGGGACAGGGGGCACTACGAGCAGTACTTC,CASSGDRGHYEQYF,14,TRBV18,TRBJ2-7,.,TRBD1
TGTGCCAGCAGCCCACGGTGGGACTACAACACCGGGGAGCTGTTTTTT,CASSPRWDYNTGELFF,16,TRBV7-2,TRBJ2-2,.,TRBD2
TGTGCCAGCAGCTCGAAACGGGACAGGGAACCCAATGAGCAGTTCTTC,CASSSKRDREPNEQFF,16,TRBV7-9,TRBJ2-1,.,TRBD1
TGTGCCAGCAGCTTGGAGATGGGGACTGAAGCTTTCTTT,CASSLEMGTEAFF,13,TRBV5-6,TRBJ1-1,.,.
TGCGCCAGCAGCCAAGATCGTATGTTCGTCGGAGTTGTCGCTTTCTTT,CASSQDRMFVGVVAFF,16,TRBV4-3,TRBJ1-1,many,.
TGTGCCAGCAGCTTGGATATTCTGGTTTCCTATGGCTACACCTTC,CASSLDILVSYGYTF,15,TRBV5-5,TRBJ1-2,.,.
TGTGCCAGCAGACGCATTTCCTACGAGCAGTACTTC,CASRRISYEQYF,12,TRBV2,TRBJ2-7,.,.
TGTGCCACCAGTGATCGGCAGGCCTACGAGCAGTACTTC,CATSDRQAYEQYF,13,TRBV24-1,TRBJ2-7,.,.
TGTGCCAGCAGCTTTGCTGCCTCGGGTGTCAGGGGGCGCGGCTACACCTTC,CASSFAASGVRGRGYTF,17,TRBV11-2,TRBJ1-2,.,TRBD1
TGTGCCAGCAGCCCGCTGGAGGGGAAAGCTTTCTTT,CASSPLEGKAFF,12,TRBV6-5,TRBJ1-1,.,.
TGCGCCAGCAGCTTGGAGCGCCAGAGCACAGATACGCAGTATTTT,CASSLERQSTDTQYF,15,TRBV5-1,TRBJ2-3,.,.
TGTGCCAGCAGCTTCAGCAATCAGCCCCAGCATTTT,CASSFSNQPQHF,12,TRBV7-2,TRBJ1-5,.,.
TGCGCCAGCAGCTTGATGGGGGCGGGTACCTACGAGCAGTACTTC,CASSLMGAGTYEQYF,15,TRBV5-1,TRBJ2-7,.,.
TGTGCCAGCAGTTACTCGATTGGACAGGGGGTAGGGGAGCAGTACTTC,CASSYSIGQGVGEQYF,16,TRBV6-6,TRBJ2-7,.,TRBD1
TGTGCCAGCAGCAAAGGACCGACGTTTGGCTACACCTTC,CASSKGPTFGYTF,13,TRBV7-2,TRBJ1-2,.,.
TGTGCCAGCAGCCACGGGACTGCGAACACTGAAGCTTTCTTT,CASSHGTANTEAFF,14,TRBV3-1/TRBV3-2,TRBJ1-1,once,.
TGTGCCAGCAGCGCCGGGACAGGAAAGAACTATGGCTACACCTTC,CASSAGTGKNYGYTF,15,TRBV7-9,TRBJ1-2,.,TRBD1
TGTGCCAGCAGTGAATGGCGACAGGGGCGGCGCGAGCAGTACTTC,CASSEWRQGRREQYF,15,TRBV25-1,TRBJ2-7,once,TRBD1
TGTGTCAGCAGCTTAGAGAGCATAAACACCGGGGAGCTGTTTTTT,CVSSLESINTGELFF,15,TRBV11-2,TRBJ2-2,.,.
TGTGCCAGCAGCCGCCTTGGACAGGGAATCTTGAACACTGAAGCTTTCTTT,CASSRLGQGILNTEAFF,17,TRBV7-7,TRBJ1-1,.,TRBD1
TGTGCCAGCAGTTTAGAGGGGACTAGCGGGGGGCTGGGGGAGACCCAGTACTTC,CASSLEGTSGGLGETQYF,18,TRBV28,TRBJ2-5,.,TRBD2
TGTGCCAGCAGCTCAAGGACTCTCACCGGTACCGGGGAGCTGTTTTTT,CASSSRTLTGTGELFF,16,TRBV7-3,TRBJ2-2,few,.
TGTGCCTGGAAGCGAGCGGGGGGGCCGGGTGAGCAGTTCTTC,CAWKRAGGPGEQFF,14,TRBV30,TRBJ2-1,once,TRBD2
TGTGCCAGCAGCTTATCGGACGGGGCGGAGCAGCCCCAGCATTTT,CASSLSDGAEQPQHF,15,TRBV7-9,TRBJ1-5,.,.
TGCGCCAGCAGCTTGACTGGGGCCAACGTCCTGACTTTC,CASSLTGANVLTF,13,TRBV5-1,TRBJ2-6,.,.
TGTGCCAGCGGCGGGGGGGCCCCGTCCTACGAGCAGTACTTC,CASGGGAPSYEQYF,14,TRBV2,TRBJ2-7,once,TRBD2
TGTGCCAGCAGCCGACGGGACAGCTATGGCTACACCTTC,CASSRRDSYGYTF,13,TRBV7-8,TRBJ1-2,.,TRBD1
TGTGCCAGCATTCAACAGGTAACTGAAGCTTTCTTT,CASIQQVTEAFF,12,TRBV2,TRBJ1-1,.,.
TGTGCCAGCAAGGACCCCGGCAATACGCAGTATTTT,CASKDPGNTQYF,12,TRBV9,TRBJ2-3,.,.
TGTGCCAGCAGCCCGGCGGACAGGGTGGTCTATGGCTACACCTTC,CASSPADRVVYGYTF,15,TRBV5-4,TRBJ1-2,.,TRBD1
TGTGCGACAGGGGTTGGGTATGGCTACACCTTC,CATGVGYGYTF,11,TRBV28,TRBJ1-2,few,TRBD1
TGCGCCAGCAGCTTGGTGGGCGGGACAGGGGGCTACGAGCAGTACTTC,CASSLVGGTGGYEQYF,16,TRBV5-1,TRBJ2-7,.,TRBD1
TGTGCCAGCAGCTGGGACAGCATTGCCAACTATGGCTACACCTTC,CASSWDSIANYGYTF,15,TRBV7-9,TRBJ1-2,once,TRBD1
TGTGCCAGCAGCTCCGGTCGGTCAGTCACAGATACGCAGTATTTT,CASSSGRSVTDTQYF,15,TRBV5-8,TRBJ2-3,.,.
TGTGCCAGTAGTATGGAGGGGGCAGGATCCTACAATGAGCAGTTCTTC,CASSMEGAGSYNEQFF,16,TRBV19,TRBJ2-1,.,.
TGTGCCAGCAGCTTACAGGCGGCAGGGGAAGGAAAACTGTTTTTT,CASSLQAAGEGKLFF,15,TRBV7-9,TRBJ1-4,.,.
TGTGCCAGCAGCTTACAGGGTATGAACACTGAAGCTTTCTTT,CASSLQGMNTEAFF,14,TRBV7-3,TRBJ1-1,.,.
TGTGCCAGCAGCGTAAGTGCAACTAATGAAAAACTGTTTTTT,CASSVSATNEKLFF,14,TRBV9,TRBJ1-4,.,.
TGTGCCAGCAGTGTTCAGGGAGTGAACACTGAAGCTTTCTTT,CASSVQGVNTEAFF,14,TRBV25-1,TRBJ1-1,.,.
TGTGCCAGCTCAATTTCGCAGGGGGCGAATCGAGATGGCTACACCTTC,CASSISQGANRDGYTF,16,TRBV18,TRBJ1-2,once,TRBD1